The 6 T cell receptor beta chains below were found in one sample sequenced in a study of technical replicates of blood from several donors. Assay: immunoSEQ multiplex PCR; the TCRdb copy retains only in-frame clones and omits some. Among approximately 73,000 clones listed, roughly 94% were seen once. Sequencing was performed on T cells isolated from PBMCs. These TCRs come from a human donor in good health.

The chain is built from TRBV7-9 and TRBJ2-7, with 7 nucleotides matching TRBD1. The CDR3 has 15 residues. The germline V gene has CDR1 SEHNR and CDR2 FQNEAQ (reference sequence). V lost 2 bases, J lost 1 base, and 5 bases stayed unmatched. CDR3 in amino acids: CASSLNSGQSYEQYF. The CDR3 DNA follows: TGTGCCAGCAGCTTAAACTCGGGACAGTCCTACGAGCAGTACTTC.

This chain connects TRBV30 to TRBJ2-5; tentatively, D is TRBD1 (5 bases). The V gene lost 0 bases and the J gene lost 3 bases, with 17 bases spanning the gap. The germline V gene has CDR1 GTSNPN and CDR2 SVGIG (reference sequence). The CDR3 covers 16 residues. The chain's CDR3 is CAWSVSDWGSEETQYF. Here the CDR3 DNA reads TGTGCCTGGAGTGTATCCGACTGGGGCTCTGAAGAGACCCAGTACTTC. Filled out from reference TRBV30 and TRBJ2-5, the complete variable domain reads SQTIHQWPATLVQPVGSPLSLECTVEGTSNPNLYWYRQAAGRGLQLLFYSVGIGQISSEVPQNLSASRPQDRQFILSSKKLLLSDSGFYLCAWSVSDWGSEETQYFGPGTRLLVL.

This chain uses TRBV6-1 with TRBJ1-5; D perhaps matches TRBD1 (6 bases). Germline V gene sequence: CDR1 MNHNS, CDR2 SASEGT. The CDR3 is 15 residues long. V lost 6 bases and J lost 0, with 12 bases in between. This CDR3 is CASSLTGYSNQPQHF. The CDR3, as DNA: TGTGCCAGCAGCCTGACAGGATATAGCAATCAGCCCCAGCATTTT.

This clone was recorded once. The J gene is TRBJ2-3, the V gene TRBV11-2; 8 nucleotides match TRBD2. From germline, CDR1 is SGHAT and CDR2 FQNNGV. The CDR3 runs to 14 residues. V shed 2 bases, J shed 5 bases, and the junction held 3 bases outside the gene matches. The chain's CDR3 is CASSLTTSGDTQYF. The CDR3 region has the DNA TGTGCCAGCAGCTTAACTACTAGCGGAGATACGCAGTATTTT.

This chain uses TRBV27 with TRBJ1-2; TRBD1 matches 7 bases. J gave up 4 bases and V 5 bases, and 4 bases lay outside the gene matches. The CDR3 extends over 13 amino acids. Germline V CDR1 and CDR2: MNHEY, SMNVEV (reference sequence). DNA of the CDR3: TGTGCCAGCAGTCTTACAGGGGCCTATGGCTACACCTTC. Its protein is CASSLTGAYGYTF.

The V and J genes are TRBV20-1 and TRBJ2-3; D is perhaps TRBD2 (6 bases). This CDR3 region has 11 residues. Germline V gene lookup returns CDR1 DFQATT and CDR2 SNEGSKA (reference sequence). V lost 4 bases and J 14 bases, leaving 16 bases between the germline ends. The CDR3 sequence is CSATPGTPSYF. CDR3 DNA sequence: TGCAGTGCTACCCCCGGGACTCCATCGTATTTT.